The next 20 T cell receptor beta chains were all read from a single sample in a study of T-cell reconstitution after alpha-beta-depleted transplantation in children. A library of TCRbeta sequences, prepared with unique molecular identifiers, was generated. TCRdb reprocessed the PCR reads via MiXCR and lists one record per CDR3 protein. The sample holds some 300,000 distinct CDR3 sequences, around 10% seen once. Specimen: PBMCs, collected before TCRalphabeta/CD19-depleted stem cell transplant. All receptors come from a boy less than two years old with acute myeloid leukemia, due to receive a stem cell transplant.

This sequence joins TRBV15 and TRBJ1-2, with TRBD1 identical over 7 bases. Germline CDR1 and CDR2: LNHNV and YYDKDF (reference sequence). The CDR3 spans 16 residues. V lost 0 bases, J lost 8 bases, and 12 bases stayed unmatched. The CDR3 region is CATSRDSGQAGRGYTF. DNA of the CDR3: TGTGCCACCAGCAGAGATTCCGGACAGGCCGGACGCGGCTACACCTTC.

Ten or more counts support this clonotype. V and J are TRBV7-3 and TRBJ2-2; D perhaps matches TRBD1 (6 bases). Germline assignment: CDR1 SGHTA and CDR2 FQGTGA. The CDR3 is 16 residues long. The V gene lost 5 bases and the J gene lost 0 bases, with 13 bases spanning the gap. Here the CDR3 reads CASSPRGPSNTGELFF. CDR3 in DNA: TGTGCCAGCAGCCCCAGGGGCCCCTCGAACACCGGGGAGCTGTTTTTT.

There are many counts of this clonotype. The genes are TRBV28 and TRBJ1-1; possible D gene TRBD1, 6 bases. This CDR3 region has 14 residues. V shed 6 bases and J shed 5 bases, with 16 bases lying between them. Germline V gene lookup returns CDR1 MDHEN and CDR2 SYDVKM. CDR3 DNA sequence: TGTGCCAGCAGGCGGACAGATGGGTGGACTGAAGCTTTCTTT. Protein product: CASRRTDGWTEAFF.

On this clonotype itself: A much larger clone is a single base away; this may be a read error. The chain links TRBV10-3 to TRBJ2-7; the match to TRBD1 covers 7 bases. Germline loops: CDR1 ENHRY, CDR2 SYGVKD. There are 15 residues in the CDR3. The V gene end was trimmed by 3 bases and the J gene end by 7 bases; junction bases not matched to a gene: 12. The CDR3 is CAISDPGTESKEQYF. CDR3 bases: TGTGCCATCAGTGATCCCGGGACAGAGTCTAAAGAGCAGTACTTC.

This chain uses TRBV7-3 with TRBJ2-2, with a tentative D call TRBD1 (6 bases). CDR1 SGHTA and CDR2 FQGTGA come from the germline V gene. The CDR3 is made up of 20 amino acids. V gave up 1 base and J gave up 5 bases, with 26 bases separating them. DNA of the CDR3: TGTGCCAGCAGCTTAAACTACCTAGACAGCCCGACAGGAAGGACCGGGGAGCTGTTTTTT. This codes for CASSLNYLDSPTGRTGELFF.

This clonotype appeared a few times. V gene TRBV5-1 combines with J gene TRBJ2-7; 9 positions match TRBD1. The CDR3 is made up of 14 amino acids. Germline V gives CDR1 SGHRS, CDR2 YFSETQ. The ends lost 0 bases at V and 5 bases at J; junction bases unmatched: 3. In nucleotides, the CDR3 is TGCGCCAGCAGCTTGGGACAGGGGGTAGACGAGCAGTACTTC. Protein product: CASSLGQGVDEQYF.

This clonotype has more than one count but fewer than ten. The CDR3 protein is CSAVRDLQETQYF. The CDR3 DNA follows: TGCAGTGCTGTAAGGGACCTGCAAGAGACCCAGTACTTC. This chain uses TRBV20-1 with TRBJ2-5, with D perhaps matching TRBD1 or TRBD2 (5 bases each). The ends were cut back, 5 bases at V and 2 bases at J, with 12 bases in the middle. Germline loops: CDR1 DFQATT, CDR2 SNEGSKA (reference sequence). There are 13 residues in the CDR3.

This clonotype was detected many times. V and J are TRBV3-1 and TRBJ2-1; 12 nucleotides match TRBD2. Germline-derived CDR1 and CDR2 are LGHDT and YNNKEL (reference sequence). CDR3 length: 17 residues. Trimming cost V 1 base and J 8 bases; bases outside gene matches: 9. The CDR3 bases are TGTGCCAGCAGCCAAGCCCGACTAGCGGGAGAAGGGGATGAGCAGTTCTTC. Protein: CASSQARLAGEGDEQFF.

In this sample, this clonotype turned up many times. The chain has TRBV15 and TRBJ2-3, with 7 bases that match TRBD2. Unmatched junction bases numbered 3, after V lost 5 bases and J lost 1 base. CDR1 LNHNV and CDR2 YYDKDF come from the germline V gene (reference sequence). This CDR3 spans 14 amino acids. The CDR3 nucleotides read TGTGCCACCAGCGACAGCGGGGGCACAGATACGCAGTATTTT. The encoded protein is CATSDSGGTDTQYF.

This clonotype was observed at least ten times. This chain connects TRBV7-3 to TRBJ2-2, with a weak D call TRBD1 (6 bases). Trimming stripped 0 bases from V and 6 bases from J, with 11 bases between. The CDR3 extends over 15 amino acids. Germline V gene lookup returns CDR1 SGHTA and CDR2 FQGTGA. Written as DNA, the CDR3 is TGTGCCAGCAGCTTAACGAAGAGGGGGTCCGGGGAGCTGTTTTTT. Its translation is CASSLTKRGSGELFF.

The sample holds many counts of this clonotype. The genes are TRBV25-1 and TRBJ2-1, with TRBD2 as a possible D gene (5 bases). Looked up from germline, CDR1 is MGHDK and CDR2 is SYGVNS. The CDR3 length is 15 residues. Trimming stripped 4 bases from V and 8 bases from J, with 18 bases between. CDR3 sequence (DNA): TGTGCCAGCAGTGGGGGAGCTCTAGGGATCGATGAGCAGTTCTTC. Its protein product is CASSGGALGIDEQFF.

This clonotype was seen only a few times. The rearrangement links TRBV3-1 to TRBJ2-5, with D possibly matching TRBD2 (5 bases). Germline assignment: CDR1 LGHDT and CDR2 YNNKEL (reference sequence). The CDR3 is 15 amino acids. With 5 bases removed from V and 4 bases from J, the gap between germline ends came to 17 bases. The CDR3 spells CASSLTSQRGETQYF. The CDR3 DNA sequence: TGTGCCAGCAGCTTAACTAGTCAACGGGGAGAGACCCAGTACTTC.

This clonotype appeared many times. The CDR3 region has the DNA TGTGCCAGCATGGTAGTCCCCAACAAAGAGACCCAGTACTTC. Encoded protein: CASMVVPNKETQYF. V is TRBV2 and J is TRBJ2-5; D remains unclear. V lost 7 bases and J 3 bases, leaving 15 bases between the germline ends. The CDR3 is 14 amino acids. Germline V gene data show CDR1 as SNHLY and CDR2 as FYNNEI.

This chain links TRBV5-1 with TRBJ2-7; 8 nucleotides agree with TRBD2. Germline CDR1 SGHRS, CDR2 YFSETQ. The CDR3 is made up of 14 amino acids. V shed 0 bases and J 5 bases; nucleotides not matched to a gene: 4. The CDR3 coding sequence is TGCGCCAGCAGCTTGGGCGGGGGGAACAACGAGCAGTACTTC. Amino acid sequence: CASSLGGGNNEQYF.

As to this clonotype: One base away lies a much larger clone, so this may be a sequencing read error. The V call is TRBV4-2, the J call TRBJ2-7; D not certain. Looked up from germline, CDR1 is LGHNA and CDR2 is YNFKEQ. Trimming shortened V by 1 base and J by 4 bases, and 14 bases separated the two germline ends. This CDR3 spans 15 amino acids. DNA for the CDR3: TGTGCCAGCAGCCAAGTAAAGGAGATGGGATACGAGCAGTACTTC. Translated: CASSQVKEMGYEQYF.

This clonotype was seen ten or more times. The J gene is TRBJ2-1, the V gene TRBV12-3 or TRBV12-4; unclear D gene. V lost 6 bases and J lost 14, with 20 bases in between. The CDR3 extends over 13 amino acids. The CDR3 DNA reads TGTGCCAGCAGCCCTCTAACGGGCGATCTGGAGTTCTTC. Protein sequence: CASSPLTGDLEFF.

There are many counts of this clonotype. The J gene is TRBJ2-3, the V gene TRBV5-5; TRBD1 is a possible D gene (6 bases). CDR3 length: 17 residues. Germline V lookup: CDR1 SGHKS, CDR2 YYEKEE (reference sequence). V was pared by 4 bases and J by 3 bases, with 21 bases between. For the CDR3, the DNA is TGTGCCAGCAGCCAGAGACAGGACGGCTGGGGTACAGATACGCAGTATTTT. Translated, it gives CASSQRQDGWGTDTQYF.

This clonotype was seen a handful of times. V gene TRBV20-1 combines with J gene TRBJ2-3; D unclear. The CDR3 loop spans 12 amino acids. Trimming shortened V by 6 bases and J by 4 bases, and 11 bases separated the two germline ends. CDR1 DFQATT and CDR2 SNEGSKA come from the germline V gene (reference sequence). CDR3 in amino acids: CSALLFADTQYF. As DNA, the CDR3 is TGCAGTGCGCTCCTTTTCGCAGATACGCAGTATTTT.

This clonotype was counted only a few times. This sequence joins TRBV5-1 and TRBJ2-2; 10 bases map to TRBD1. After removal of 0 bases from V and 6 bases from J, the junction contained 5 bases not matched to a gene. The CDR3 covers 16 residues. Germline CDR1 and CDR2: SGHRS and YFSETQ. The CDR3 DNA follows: TGCGCCAGCAGCTTGGCCCCGGACAGGGGGGCCGGGGAGCTGTTTTTT. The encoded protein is CASSLAPDRGAGELFF.

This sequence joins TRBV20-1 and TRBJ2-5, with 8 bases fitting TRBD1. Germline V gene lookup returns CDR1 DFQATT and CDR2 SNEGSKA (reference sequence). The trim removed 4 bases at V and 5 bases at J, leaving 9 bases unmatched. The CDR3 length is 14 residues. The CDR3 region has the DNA TGCAGTGCTAAGGACAGGGCACTACTTGAGACCCAGTACTTC. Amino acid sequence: CSAKDRALLETQYF.